The clone carrying this TCR beta chain was seen repeatedly, ten times or more. The antigen is undetermined. Molecular barcoded adaptors covering alpha/delta and beta/gamma chains were used on 400 to 450 ng RNA. TCRdb redid the calling of the reads with MiXCR, one entry per CDR3 protein. The profile shows tens of thousands of distinct CDR3 sequences, roughly 19% of them singletons. This specimen belongs to a study of read filtering for tumor transcriptome and immune sequencing. Study at large: After DNase treatment, RNA was made into whole-transcriptome libraries. RNA-seq yielded only about 75 to 1,400 TCR reads, IR-seq about 3.5 to 11 million. Overall study findings and caveats: This fraction held mixed bone marrow immune cells after CD138-negative sorting.

The CDR3 totals 15 residues. The germline V gene has CDR1 SQVTM and CDR2 ANQGSEA. Specimen: a population of CD138-negative cells sorted from bone marrow. The chain couples TRBV29-1 to TRBJ1-1; tentative D call: TRBD1 (6 bases). The receptor was derived from a donor over 35 with multiple myeloma. The CDR3 spells CRASSDRIRNTEAFF. In DNA, the CDR3 is TGCAGAGCCAGCTCCGACAGGATCAGGAACACTGAAGCTTTCTTT.